Presented here are 4 T cell receptor beta chains from one specimen sequenced in a study of human T cells and chemical hapten exposure. Time point: patch test 3, about 24 weeks after DPC sensitization. Treatment reported: therapeutic diphenylcyclopropenone sensitization with weekly scalp DPC. TCRdb called the RACE reads again in MiXCR, with one record for every CDR3 protein. The data hold under 100,000 distinct CDR3 sequences, with 9.5% to 14% observed a single time. Sequences were derived from whole blood, sampled in connection with sensitization to the hapten diphenylcyclopropenone (DPC). The receptors here all came from a woman aged 50 to 65 with alopecia areata. Some clones in this sample may be carry-over from other donors' samples.

The genes are TRBV7-8 and TRBJ2-3; D remains ambiguous. The CDR3 is 14 residues long. Trimming took 1 base from V and 6 from J, leaving 11 bases between them. CDR1 is SGHVS and CDR2 is FQNEAQ in the germline V gene. The CDR3 DNA reads TGTGCCAGCAGCTTAGGCGTTGTAGGGGATACGCAGTATTTT. Translating gives CASSLGVVGDTQYF.

V is TRBV6-1 and J is TRBJ2-3; no reliable D call. The germline V gene has CDR1 MNHNS and CDR2 SASEGT. Trimming left V 5 bases short and J 4 bases short, with 7 bases between. The CDR3 runs 12 residues. The chain's CDR3 is CASSLTADTQYF. CDR3 in DNA: TGTGCCAGCAGTCTAACCGCAGATACGCAGTATTTT.

The chain links TRBV29-1 to TRBJ2-5; the match to TRBD2 covers 11 bases. From germline, CDR1 is SQVTM and CDR2 ANQGSEA. V trimming: 6 bases; J trimming: 5 bases; junction bases outside the gene matches: 8. The CDR3 has 14 amino acids. CDR3 coding DNA: TGCAGCGTACCGACTAGCGGGACGTCGGAGACCCAGTACTTC. The encoded protein is CSVPTSGTSETQYF. The full variable domain, in which reference TRBV29-1 and TRBJ2-5 provide the parts outside the CDR3, is SAVISQKPSRDICQRGTSLTIQCQVDSQVTMMFWYRQQPGQSLTLIATANQGSEATYESGFVIDKFPISRPNLTFSTLTVSNMSPEDSSIYLCSVPTSGTSETQYFGPGTRLLVL.

This clonotype has more than one count but fewer than ten. CDR3 sequence reads: CATSDPGTSGKGGSYNEQFF. The CDR3 DNA is TGTGCCACCAGTGATCCCGGGACTAGCGGGAAAGGGGGCTCCTACAATGAGCAGTTCTTC. This rearrangement joins TRBV24-1 to TRBJ2-1; 13 bases fit TRBD2. V lost 3 bases to trimming and J lost 0 bases; unmatched junction nucleotides: 10. This CDR3 spans 20 amino acids. Per the germline V gene, CDR1 is KGHDR and CDR2 is SFDVKD.